A single sample gave rise to the 8 T cell receptor beta chains below, sequenced in a study of cytomegalovirus exposure and HLA in healthy donors. Researchers ran the PCR with 60 Vbeta and 13 Jbeta primers. Produced via immunoSEQ multiplex PCR; TCRdb's table is partial and in-frame only. The sample has fewer than 200,000 clones, just over 70% seen once. Sequenced: PBMCs. The receptors stem from a human donor in good health.

The V gene is TRBV4-2, the J gene TRBJ2-7, with 7 nucleotides matching TRBD1. This CDR3 comprises 14 residues. CDR1 is LGHNA and CDR2 is YNFKEQ in the germline V gene. V lost 0 bases, J lost 12 bases, and 11 bases stayed unmatched. The CDR3 DNA reads as TGTGCCAGCAGCCAAGATCAGGGTTGGGACAGTCTGTACTTC. Translation: CASSQDQGWDSLYF.

The rearrangement links TRBV19 to TRBJ1-2; perhaps TRBD1 as D (5 bases). This CDR3 has 15 amino acids. Trimming stripped 5 bases from V and 0 bases from J, with 13 bases between. CDR1 LNHDA and CDR2 SQIVND come from the germline V gene (reference sequence). The CDR3 nucleotides read TGTGCCAGTAGTCCCGTCGGAGGGGCTAACTATGGCTACACCTTC. Translating it yields CASSPVGGANYGYTF.

This rearrangement joins TRBV5-1 to TRBJ1-3, with D perhaps matching TRBD1 (5 bases). In germline, CDR1 is SGHRS, CDR2 YFSETQ. V was cut by 0 bases and J by 3 bases, with 10 bases left in between. CDR3 size: 15 residues. CDR3 coding DNA: TGCGCCAGCAGCTTGGGACAGAGAAATGGAAACACCATATATTTT. Its translation is CASSLGQRNGNTIYF.

This chain connects TRBV6-6 to TRBJ2-3; 11 positions match TRBD2. CDR1 MNHNY and CDR2 SVGAGI come from the germline V gene (reference sequence). The CDR3 contains 15 residues. V lost 6 bases, J lost 5 bases, and 7 bases stayed unmatched. The CDR3 reads CASSSTSGSVDTQYF. The CDR3 region has the DNA TGTGCCAGCAGCTCTACTAGCGGGAGTGTAGATACGCAGTATTTT.

This clone was counted only a few times. The J gene is TRBJ1-1, the V gene TRBV5-1; D is perhaps TRBD1 (6 bases). The CDR3 covers 14 residues. Trimming shortened V by 2 bases and J by 7 bases, and 15 bases separated the two germline ends. Germline-derived CDR1 and CDR2 are SGHRS and YFSETQ. The CDR3 nucleotides read TGCGCCAGCAGCTTCTTGGGGCCGGACAGTGAAGCTTTCTTT. Translation: CASSFLGPDSEAFF.

The rearrangement links TRBV11-2 to TRBJ2-2; 7 bases are shared with TRBD1. V was pared by 1 base and J by 7 bases, with 6 bases of the junction left unmatched. The CDR3 is 15 residues long. CDR1 and CDR2 (germline): SGHAT, FQNNGV. CDR3 loop: CASSLVGTEIGELFF. DNA for the CDR3: TGTGCCAGCAGCTTAGTCGGGACAGAGATCGGGGAGCTGTTTTTT.

The CDR3 DNA reads as TGCGCCAGCAGCTTAAGCCGAGGGACCTACGAGCAGTACTTC. Translation: CASSLSRGTYEQYF. The chain carries TRBV5-1 and TRBJ2-7; tentatively, D is TRBD2 (5 bases). The CDR3 sequence is 14 residues long. Trimming stripped 2 bases from V and 2 bases from J, with 11 bases between. Looked up from germline, CDR1 is SGHRS and CDR2 is YFSETQ.

This clone appeared once. The V call is TRBV14, the J call TRBJ1-1; possible D gene TRBD1, 6 bases. Looked up from germline, CDR1 is SGHDN and CDR2 is FVKESK. V shed 3 bases and J shed 4 bases, with 9 bases lying between them. The CDR3 length is 13 residues. DNA of the CDR3: TGTGCCAGCAGCCAGCAGGGGCTCACTGAAGCTTTCTTT. Its translation: CASSQQGLTEAFF.